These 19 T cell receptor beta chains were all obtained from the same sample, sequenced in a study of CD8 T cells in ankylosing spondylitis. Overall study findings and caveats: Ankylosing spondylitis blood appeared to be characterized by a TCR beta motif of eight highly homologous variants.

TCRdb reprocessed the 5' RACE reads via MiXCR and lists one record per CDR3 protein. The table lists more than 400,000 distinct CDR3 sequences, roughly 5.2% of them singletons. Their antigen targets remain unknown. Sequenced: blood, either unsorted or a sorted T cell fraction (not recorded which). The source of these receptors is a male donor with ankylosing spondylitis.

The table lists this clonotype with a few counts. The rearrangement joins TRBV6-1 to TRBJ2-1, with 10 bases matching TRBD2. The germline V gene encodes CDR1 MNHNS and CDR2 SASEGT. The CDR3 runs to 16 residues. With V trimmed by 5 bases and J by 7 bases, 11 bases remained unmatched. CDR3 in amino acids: CASSLTFSGRSNEQFF. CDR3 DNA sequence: TGTGCCAGCAGTCTTACCTTTAGCGGGAGGAGTAATGAGCAGTTCTTC.

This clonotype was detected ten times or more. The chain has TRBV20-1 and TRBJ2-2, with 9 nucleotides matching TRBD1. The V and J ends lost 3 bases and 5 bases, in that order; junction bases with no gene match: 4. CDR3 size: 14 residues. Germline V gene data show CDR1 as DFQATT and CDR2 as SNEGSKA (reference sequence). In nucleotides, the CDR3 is TGCAGTGCTAGTAACAGGGGGCAGACCGGGGAGCTGTTTTTT. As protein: CSASNRGQTGELFF.

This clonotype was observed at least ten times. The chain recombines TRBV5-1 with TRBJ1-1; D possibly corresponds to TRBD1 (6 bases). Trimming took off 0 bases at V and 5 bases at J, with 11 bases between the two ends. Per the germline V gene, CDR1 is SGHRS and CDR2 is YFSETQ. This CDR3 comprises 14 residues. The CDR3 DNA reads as TGCGCCAGCAGCTTGGCAGGGGATCAGACTGAAGCTTTCTTT. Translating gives CASSLAGDQTEAFF.

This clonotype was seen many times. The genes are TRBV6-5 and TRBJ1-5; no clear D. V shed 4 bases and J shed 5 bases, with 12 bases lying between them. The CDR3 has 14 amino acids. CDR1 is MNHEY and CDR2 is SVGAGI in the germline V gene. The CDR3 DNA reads TGTGCCAGCAGTTCGGACGGGTTGGATCAGCCCCAGCATTTT. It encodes CASSSDGLDQPQHF.

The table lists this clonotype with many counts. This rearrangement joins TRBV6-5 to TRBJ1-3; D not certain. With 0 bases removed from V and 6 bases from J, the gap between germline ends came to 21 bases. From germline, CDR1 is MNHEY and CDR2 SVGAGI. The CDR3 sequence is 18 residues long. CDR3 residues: CASSYSIPRLLTENTIYF. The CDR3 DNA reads TGTGCCAGCAGTTACTCGATACCAAGGCTACTTACGGAAAACACCATATATTTT.

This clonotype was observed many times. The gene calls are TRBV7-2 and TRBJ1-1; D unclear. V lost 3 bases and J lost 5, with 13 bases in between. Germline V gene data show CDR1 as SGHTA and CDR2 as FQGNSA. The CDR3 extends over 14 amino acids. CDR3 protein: CASSFYREGTEAFF. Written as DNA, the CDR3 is TGTGCCAGCAGCTTTTATAGGGAAGGAACTGAAGCTTTCTTT. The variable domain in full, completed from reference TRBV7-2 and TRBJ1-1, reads GAGVSQSPSNKVTEKGKDVELRCDPISGHTALYWYRQSLGQGLEFLIYFQGNSAPDKSGLPSDRFSAERTGGSVSTLTIQRTQQEDSAVYLCASSFYREGTEAFFGQGTRLTVV.

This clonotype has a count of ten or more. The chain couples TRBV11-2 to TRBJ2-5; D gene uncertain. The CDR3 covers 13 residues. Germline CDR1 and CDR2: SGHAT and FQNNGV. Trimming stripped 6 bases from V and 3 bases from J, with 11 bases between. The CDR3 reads CASRTWAEETQYF. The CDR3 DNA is TGTGCCAGCAGAACATGGGCAGAAGAGACCCAGTACTTC.

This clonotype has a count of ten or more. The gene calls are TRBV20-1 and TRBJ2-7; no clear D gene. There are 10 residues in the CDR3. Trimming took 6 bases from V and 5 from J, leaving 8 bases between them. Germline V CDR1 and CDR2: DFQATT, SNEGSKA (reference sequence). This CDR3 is CSASQDEQYF. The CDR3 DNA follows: TGCAGTGCCAGCCAGGACGAGCAGTACTTC.

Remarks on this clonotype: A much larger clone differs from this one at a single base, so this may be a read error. The CDR3 coding sequence is TGTGCCATCAGCCAACCCGACACAGGGATCCACGAGCAGTACTTC. Residues: CAISQPDTGIHEQYF. The chain joins TRBV7-9 to TRBJ2-7; maybe TRBD1 (6 bases). Germline V gene sequence: CDR1 SEHNR, CDR2 FQNEAQ (reference sequence). This CDR3 comprises 15 residues.

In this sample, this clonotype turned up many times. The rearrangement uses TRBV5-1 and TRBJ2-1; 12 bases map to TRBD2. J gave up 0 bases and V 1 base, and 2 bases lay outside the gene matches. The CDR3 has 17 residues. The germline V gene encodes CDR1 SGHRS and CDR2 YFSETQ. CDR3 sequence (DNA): TGCGCCAGCAGCTTGACTAGCGGGAGGAGCTCCTACAATGAGCAGTTCTTC. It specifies CASSLTSGRSSYNEQFF.

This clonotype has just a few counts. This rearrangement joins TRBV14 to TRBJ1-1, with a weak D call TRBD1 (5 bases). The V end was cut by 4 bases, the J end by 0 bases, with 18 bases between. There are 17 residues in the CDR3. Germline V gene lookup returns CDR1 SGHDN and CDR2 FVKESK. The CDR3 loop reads CASSRKPDSYMNTEAFF. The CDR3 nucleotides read TGTGCCAGCAGCCGTAAACCCGACAGTTACATGAACACTGAAGCTTTCTTT.

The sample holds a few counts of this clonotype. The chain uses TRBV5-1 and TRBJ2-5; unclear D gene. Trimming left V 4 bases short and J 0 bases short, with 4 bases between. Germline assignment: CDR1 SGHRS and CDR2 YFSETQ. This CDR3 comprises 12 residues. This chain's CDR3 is CASSADQETQYF. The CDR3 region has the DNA TGCGCCAGCAGCGCCGACCAAGAGACCCAGTACTTC.

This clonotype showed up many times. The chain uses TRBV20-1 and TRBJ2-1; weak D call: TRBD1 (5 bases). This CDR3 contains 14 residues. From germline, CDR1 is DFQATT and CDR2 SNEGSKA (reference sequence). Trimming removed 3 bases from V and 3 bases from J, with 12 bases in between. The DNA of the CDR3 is TGCAGTGCTAGGAGCAGGACATACTACAATGAGCAGTTCTTC. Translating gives CSARSRTYYNEQFF.

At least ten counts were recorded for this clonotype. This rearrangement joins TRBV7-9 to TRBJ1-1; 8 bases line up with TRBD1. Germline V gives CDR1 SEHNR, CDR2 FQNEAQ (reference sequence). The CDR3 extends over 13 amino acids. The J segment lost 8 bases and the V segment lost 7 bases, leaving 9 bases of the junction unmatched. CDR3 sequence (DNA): TGTGCCAGCACCCCGCAGGGGGCTAAGGAAGCTTTCTTT. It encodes CASTPQGAKEAFF.

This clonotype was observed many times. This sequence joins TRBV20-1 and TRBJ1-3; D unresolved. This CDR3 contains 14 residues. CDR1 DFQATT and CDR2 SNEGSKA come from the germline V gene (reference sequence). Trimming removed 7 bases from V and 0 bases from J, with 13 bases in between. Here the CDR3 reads CSGHDASSGNTIYF. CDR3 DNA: TGCAGTGGTCACGACGCGAGCTCTGGAAACACCATATATTTT.

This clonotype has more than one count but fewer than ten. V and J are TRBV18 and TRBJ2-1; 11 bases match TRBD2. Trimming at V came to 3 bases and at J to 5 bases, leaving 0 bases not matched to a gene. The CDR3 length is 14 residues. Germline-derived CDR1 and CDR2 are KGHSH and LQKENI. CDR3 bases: TGTGCCAGCTCACCTAGCGGGAGGGACAATGAGCAGTTCTTC. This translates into CASSPSGRDNEQFF.

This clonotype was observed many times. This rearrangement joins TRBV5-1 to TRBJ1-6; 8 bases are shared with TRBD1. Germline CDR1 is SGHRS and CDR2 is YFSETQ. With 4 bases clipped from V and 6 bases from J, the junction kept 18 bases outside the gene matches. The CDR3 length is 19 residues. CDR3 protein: CASSLEGTGLGFGNSPLHF. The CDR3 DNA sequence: TGCGCCAGCAGCCTGGAAGGGACAGGTCTAGGATTCGGTAATTCACCCCTCCACTTT.

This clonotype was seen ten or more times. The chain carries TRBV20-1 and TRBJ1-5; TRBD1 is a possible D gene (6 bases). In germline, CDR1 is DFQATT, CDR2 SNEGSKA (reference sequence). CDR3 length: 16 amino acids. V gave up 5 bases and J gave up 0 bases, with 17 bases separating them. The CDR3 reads CSARAVGAYSNQPQHF. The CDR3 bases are TGCAGTGCTCGTGCGGTGGGGGCTTATAGCAATCAGCCCCAGCATTTT.

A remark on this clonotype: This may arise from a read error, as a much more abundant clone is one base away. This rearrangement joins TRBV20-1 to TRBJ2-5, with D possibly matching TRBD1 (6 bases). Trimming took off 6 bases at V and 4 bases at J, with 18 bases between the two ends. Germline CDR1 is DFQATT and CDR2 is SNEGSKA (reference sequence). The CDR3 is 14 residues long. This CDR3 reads CSAREQGWGETQYF. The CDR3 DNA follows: TGCAGTGCCAGGGAACAGGGTTGGGGAGAGACCCAGTACTTC.